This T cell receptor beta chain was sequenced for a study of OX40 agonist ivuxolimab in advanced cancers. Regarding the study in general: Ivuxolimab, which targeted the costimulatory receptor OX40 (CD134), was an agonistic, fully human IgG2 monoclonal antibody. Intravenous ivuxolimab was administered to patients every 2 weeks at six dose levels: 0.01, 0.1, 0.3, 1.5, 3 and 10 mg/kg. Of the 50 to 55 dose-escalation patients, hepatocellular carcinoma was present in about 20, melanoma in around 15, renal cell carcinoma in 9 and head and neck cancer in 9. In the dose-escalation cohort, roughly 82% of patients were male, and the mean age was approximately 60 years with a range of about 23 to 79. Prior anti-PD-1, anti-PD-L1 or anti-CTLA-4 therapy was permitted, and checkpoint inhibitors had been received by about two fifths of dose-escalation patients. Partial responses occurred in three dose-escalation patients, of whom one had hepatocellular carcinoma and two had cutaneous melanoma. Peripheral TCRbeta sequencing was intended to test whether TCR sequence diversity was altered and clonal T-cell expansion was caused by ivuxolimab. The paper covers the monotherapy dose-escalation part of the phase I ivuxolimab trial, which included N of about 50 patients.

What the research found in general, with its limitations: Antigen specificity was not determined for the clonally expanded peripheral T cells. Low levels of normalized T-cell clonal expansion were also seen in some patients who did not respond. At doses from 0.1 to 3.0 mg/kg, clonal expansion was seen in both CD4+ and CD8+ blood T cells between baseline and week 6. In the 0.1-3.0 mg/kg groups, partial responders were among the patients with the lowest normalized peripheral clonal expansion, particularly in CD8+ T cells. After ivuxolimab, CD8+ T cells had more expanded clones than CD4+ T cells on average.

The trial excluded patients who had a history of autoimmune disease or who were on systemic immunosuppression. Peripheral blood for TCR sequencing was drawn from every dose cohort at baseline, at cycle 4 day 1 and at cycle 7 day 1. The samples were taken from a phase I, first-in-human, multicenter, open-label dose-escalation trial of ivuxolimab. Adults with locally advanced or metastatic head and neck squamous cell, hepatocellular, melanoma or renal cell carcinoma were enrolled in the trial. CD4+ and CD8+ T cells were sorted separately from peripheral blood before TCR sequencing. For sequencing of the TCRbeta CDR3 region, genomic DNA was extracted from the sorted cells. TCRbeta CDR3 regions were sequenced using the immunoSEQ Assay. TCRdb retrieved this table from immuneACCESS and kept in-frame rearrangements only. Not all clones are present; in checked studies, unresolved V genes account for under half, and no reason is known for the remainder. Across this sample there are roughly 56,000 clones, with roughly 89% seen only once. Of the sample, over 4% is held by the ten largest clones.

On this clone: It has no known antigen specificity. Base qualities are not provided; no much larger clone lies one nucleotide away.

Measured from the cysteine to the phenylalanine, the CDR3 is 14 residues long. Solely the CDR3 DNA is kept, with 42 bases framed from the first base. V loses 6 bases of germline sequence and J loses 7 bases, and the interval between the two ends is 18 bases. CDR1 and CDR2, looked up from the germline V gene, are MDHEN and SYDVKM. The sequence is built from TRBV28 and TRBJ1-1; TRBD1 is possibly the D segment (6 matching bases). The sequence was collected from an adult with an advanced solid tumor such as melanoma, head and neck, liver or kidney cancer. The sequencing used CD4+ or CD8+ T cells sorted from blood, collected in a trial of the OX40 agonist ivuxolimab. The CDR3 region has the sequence CASSPSGVPGEAFF. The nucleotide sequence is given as TGTGCCAGCAGCCCGTCAGGGGTTCCGGGTGAAGCTTTCTTT.